The text below deals with one TCR beta chain. The data stem from a study of blood T cell repertoires in COVID-19. About the study: Whether acute or convalescent, the COVID-19 samples came from the United States, Italy and Spain. PBMCs, B-cell-depleted T cells, or T cells provided the cDNA or gDNA that made up the material.

Trimming cost V 5 bases and J 7 bases; bases outside gene matches: 14. CDR1 and CDR2 from the germline V gene are MDHEN and SYDVKM. The length of the CDR3 is 16 residues. Per the authors' pipeline: Counts of nucleated cells, estimated from reference gene primer amplification, were obtained. Data came from immunoSEQ multiplex PCR; TCRdb stores just in-frame clones and leaves some out. D and trimming were read from the DNA, whereas the V and J calls and clone size are those reported in that table. The sample has some 180,000 clones; under 80% are singletons. The source of this sequence is a man aged 50-59 years who had recovered from COVID-19. Sequenced sample: peripheral blood. The chain links TRBV28 to TRBJ2-1; 7 bases line up with TRBD2. The chain's CDR3 is CASSASGGRGKNEQFF. The CDR3 bases are TGTGCCAGCAGTGCGTCCGGGGGGAGAGGAAAGAATGAGCAGTTCTTC. Using reference TRBV28 and TRBJ2-1 for the parts outside the CDR3, the full variable domain is DVKVTQSSRYLVKRTGEKVFLECVQDMDHENMFWYRQDPGLGLRLIYFSYDVKMKEKGDIPEGYSVSREKKERFSLILESASTNQTSMYLCASSASGGRGKNEQFFGPGTRLTVL.